Included here is one TCR beta chain sequence, with context. Its recognized antigen is unknown. No quality values exist for individual bases; no much larger clone is one base distant. The germline V gene (reference sequence) sets CDR1 to SGHNT and CDR2 to YYREEE. Cut back by 6 bases and 4 bases, the V and J ends lie 11 bases apart. The CDR3 measures 13 amino acids from cysteine to phenylalanine. Only the CDR3 DNA stays, 39 bases, in frame from base 1. This entry comes from a study of blood T cell repertoires in COVID-19 (TCRdb year 2020). Concerning the study at large: The collaborator samples originated in the United States, Italy and Spain and spanned the acute and convalescent phases of COVID-19. A freely available public database, intended as a resource for researchers studying the immune response to SARS-CoV-2, is where the repertoires were released. HLA class I and class II types, where available, came from metadata supplied by the sample provider rather than from assay-based typing. Samples came from the ongoing ImmuneRACE study (first 160 participants) plus 1,254 subjects from 6 global collaborators. The dataset comprised deeply sampled blood TCRbeta repertoires from subjects exposed to, actively infected with, or recovered from COVID-19. The prospective study material was composed of cDNA or gDNA derived from T cells, B-cell-depleted T cells, or PBMCs. Sample metadata almost always included a de-identified subject ID, COVID-19 status, age in years and sex.

TCRbeta CDR3 regions were amplified from genomic DNA by means of the immunoSEQ Assay, a bias-controlled multiplex PCR. In the paper's pipeline: Nucleated cell counts per sample were estimated from amplification of reference gene primers within the assay. Sequence reads were collapsed and filtered to measure the absolute abundance of every unique TCRbeta CDR3 rearrangement. For each sample, productive Simpson clonality was calculated as the square root of Simpson's diversity index across productive rearrangements. TCRdb provides this immuneACCESS table in a form limited to in-frame rearrangements. Some clones are lacking; in checked studies, under half of them reflect an unresolved V gene, and why the rest are absent is not known. For V, J and clone size, that table is used; D and trimming come from the DNA. The sample profile shows roughly 200,000 clones; around 83% of them were found once. Around 2.9% of the sample comes from the top ten.

Enrolling through a virtual design, the prospective study's participants ranged in age from roughly 18 to 95 years and lived across about two dozen United States geographic areas. In the prospective study, participants were assigned to cohorts based on the clinical history participants reported in a screening survey and a study questionnaire. Exposed participants had been in contact, within 2 weeks of entering the study, with a person who had a PCR-confirmed or clinician-diagnosed case of COVID-19. Each participant in the prospective study had whole blood, serum and a nasopharyngeal or oropharyngeal swab collected by mobile phlebotomists. Additional blood draws and questionnaires over an approximately 2-month period could optionally be provided by prospective study participants. Blood samples from the prospective study were shipped frozen or at room temperature prior to DNA extraction. What the authors observed across the whole study: Clinical and demographic metadata were provided uncurated, with the amount varying by source and participant.

Sequencing used PBMCs or T cells enriched from blood (not recorded which). The TCR comes from a woman aged 30 to 39 who had been exposed to COVID-19. This chain is built from TRBV5-4 and TRBJ2-1, with no confidently assigned D gene. The DNA reads as follows: TGTGCCAGCAACGGTGGTGGTTACAATGAGCAGTTCTTC. This yields the protein CASNGGGYNEQFF.